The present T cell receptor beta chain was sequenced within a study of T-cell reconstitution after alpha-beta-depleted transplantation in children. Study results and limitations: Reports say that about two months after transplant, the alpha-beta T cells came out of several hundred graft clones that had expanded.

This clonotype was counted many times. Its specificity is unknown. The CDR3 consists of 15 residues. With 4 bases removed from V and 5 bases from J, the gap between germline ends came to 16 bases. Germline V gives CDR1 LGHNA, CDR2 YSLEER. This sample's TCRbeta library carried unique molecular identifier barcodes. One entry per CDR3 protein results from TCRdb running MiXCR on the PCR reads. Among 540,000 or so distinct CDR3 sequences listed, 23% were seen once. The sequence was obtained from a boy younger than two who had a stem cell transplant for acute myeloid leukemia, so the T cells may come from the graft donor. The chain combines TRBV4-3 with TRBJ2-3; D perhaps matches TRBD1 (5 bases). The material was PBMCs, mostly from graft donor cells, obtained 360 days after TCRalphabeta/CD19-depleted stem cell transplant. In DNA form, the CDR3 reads TGCGCCAGCAGCCGGGCCGCCAGGGTGGAAGATACGCAGTATTTT. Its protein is CASSRAARVEDTQYF.